This is a list of T cell receptor beta chains from one sample in a study of CD8 T cells in Susac syndrome. TCRdb passed the immunoSEQ multiplex PCR reads through MiXCR, listing each CDR3 protein once. This table has about 200,000 distinct CDR3 sequences, 85% to 95% appearing once. Sequencing was performed on CD4+ T cells from PBMCs. The receptors were sampled from a human donor in good health. Both conserved end residues are part of each CDR3.

V gene: TRBV2; J gene: TRBJ2-7; CDR3 length: 13; CDR3 protein: CASRGDGAYEQYF
V gene: TRBV12-5; J gene: TRBJ2-3; CDR3 length: 16; CDR3 protein: CASGLGETSRTDTQYF
V gene: TRBV5-1; J gene: TRBJ1-1; CDR3 length: 16; CDR3 protein: CASSLMAGGQVAEAFF
V gene: TRBV28; J gene: TRBJ2-1; CDR3 length: 15; CDR3 protein: CASSPPAGGPPGQFF
V gene: TRBV4-3; J gene: TRBJ1-2; CDR3 length: 15; CDR3 protein: CASSQVGTGTYGYTF
V gene: TRBV12-3/TRBV12-4; J gene: TRBJ1-5; CDR3 length: 12; CDR3 protein: CASSFSDQPQHF
V gene: TRBV29-1; J gene: TRBJ2-3; CDR3 length: 17; CDR3 protein: CSVEPTWGIQNTDTQYF
V gene: TRBV7-2; J gene: TRBJ2-4; CDR3 length: 18; CDR3 protein: CASSLFLAGLLAKNIQYF
V gene: TRBV25-1; J gene: TRBJ1-2; CDR3 length: 15; CDR3 protein: CASIGSLGGLGGYTF
V gene: TRBV5-4; J gene: TRBJ1-3; CDR3 length: 14; CDR3 protein: CASSLQSSGNTIYF
V gene: TRBV29-1; J gene: TRBJ2-3; CDR3 length: 13; CDR3 protein: CSEETVGTDTQYF
V gene: TRBV14; J gene: TRBJ1-4; CDR3 length: 14; CDR3 protein: CASSDTGGEEKLFF
V gene: TRBV30; J gene: TRBJ1-2; CDR3 length: 13; CDR3 protein: CAWRDSSNYGYTF
V gene: TRBV29-1; J gene: TRBJ2-7; CDR3 length: 14; CDR3 protein: CSVEDRGRLYEQYF
V gene: TRBV3-1; J gene: TRBJ1-4; CDR3 length: 15; CDR3 protein: CASSRDSATNEKLFF
V gene: TRBV9; J gene: TRBJ1-2; CDR3 length: 14; CDR3 protein: CASSVSGILYGYTF
V gene: TRBV12-3/TRBV12-4; J gene: TRBJ1-1; CDR3 length: 13; CDR3 protein: CASSVGVNTEAFF
V gene: TRBV3-1; J gene: TRBJ2-5; CDR3 length: 15; CDR3 protein: CASSQNVGEAETQYF
V gene: TRBV5-1; J gene: TRBJ1-2; CDR3 length: 12; CDR3 protein: CASSLQGNGYTF
V gene: TRBV5-4; J gene: TRBJ2-6; CDR3 length: 16; CDR3 protein: CASSSFRGSGANVLTF
V gene: TRBV5-1; J gene: TRBJ1-2; CDR3 length: 13; CDR3 protein: CASSWEQGYGYTF
V gene: TRBV28; J gene: TRBJ2-3; CDR3 length: 15; CDR3 protein: CASGSRGRGTDTQYF
V gene: TRBV29-1; J gene: TRBJ2-1; CDR3 length: 13; CDR3 protein: CSAGTSGSDEQFF
V gene: TRBV15; J gene: TRBJ2-1; CDR3 length: 13; CDR3 protein: CATTGGLYHEQFF
V gene: TRBV20-1; J gene: TRBJ2-1; CDR3 length: 14; CDR3 protein: CSARSEREYNEQFF
V gene: TRBV13; J gene: TRBJ2-7; CDR3 length: 14; CDR3 protein: CASSFGRATYEQYF
V gene: TRBV24-1; J gene: TRBJ2-3; CDR3 length: 15; CDR3 protein: CATSDPGRMTDTQYF
V gene: TRBV15; J gene: TRBJ1-2; CDR3 length: 14; CDR3 protein: CATSRDPRGPGYTF
V gene: TRBV15; J gene: TRBJ1-1; CDR3 length: 14; CDR3 protein: CATSRDLQGAEAFF
V gene: TRBV29-1; J gene: TRBJ2-2; CDR3 length: 14; CDR3 protein: CSAPGSGNTGELFF
V gene: TRBV3-1; J gene: TRBJ1-2; CDR3 length: 17; CDR3 protein: CASSQQYNRDRGPGYTF
V gene: TRBV15; J gene: TRBJ1-2; CDR3 length: 14; CDR3 protein: CATSRKGDRAGYTF
V gene: TRBV20-1; J gene: TRBJ2-5; CDR3 length: 15; CDR3 protein: CSAREKPGPGETQYF
V gene: TRBV20-1; J gene: TRBJ1-3; CDR3 length: 15; CDR3 protein: CSASSGQHSGNTIYF
V gene: TRBV7-9; J gene: TRBJ2-2; CDR3 length: 15; CDR3 protein: CASSLAGTDTGELFF
V gene: TRBV24-1; J gene: TRBJ1-5; CDR3 length: 16; CDR3 protein: CATSDPGTGVNQPQHF
V gene: TRBV7-7; J gene: TRBJ2-5; CDR3 length: 14; CDR3 protein: CASSLNPGVETQYF
V gene: TRBV6-5; J gene: TRBJ1-2; CDR3 length: 17; CDR3 protein: CASSYGGSAASNYGYTF
V gene: TRBV12-3/TRBV12-4; J gene: TRBJ2-2; CDR3 length: 17; CDR3 protein: CASSLQGGNVGTGELFF
V gene: TRBV5-1; J gene: TRBJ2-5; CDR3 length: 17; CDR3 protein: CASTLAARTEAQATQYF
V gene: TRBV20-1; J gene: TRBJ2-3; CDR3 length: 15; CDR3 protein: CSARVPQGGADTQYF
V gene: TRBV7-8; J gene: TRBJ1-2; CDR3 length: 12; CDR3 protein: CASSASPYGYTF
V gene: TRBV5-4; J gene: TRBJ2-1; CDR3 length: 15; CDR3 protein: CASSLAASGGYEQFF
V gene: TRBV28; J gene: TRBJ1-2; CDR3 length: 15; CDR3 protein: CATEKGTGINYGYTF
V gene: TRBV27; J gene: TRBJ2-3; CDR3 length: 13; CDR3 protein: CASSSQGTDTQYF
V gene: TRBV29-1; J gene: TRBJ1-1; CDR3 length: 11; CDR3 protein: CSVEGRSEAFF
V gene: TRBV7-9; J gene: TRBJ2-3; CDR3 length: 15; CDR3 protein: CASRPTRLGTDTQYF
V gene: TRBV24-1; J gene: TRBJ2-5; CDR3 length: 16; CDR3 protein: CATSEPTRLGKETQYF
V gene: TRBV7-2; J gene: TRBJ2-3; CDR3 length: 14; CDR3 protein: CASSLAYGSDTQYF
V gene: TRBV6-5; J gene: TRBJ2-1; CDR3 length: 17; CDR3 protein: CASSYDPSSGGHNEQFF
V gene: TRBV29-1; J gene: TRBJ1-4; CDR3 length: 13; CDR3 protein: CSVLGLPGEKLFF
V gene: TRBV6-1; J gene: TRBJ1-5; CDR3 length: 13; CDR3 protein: CASSEAGEGPQHF
V gene: TRBV4-1; J gene: TRBJ1-4; CDR3 length: 15; CDR3 protein: CASSQDLGTGGKLFF
V gene: TRBV5-1; J gene: TRBJ2-5; CDR3 length: 16; CDR3 protein: CASSLEAPDREETQYF
V gene: TRBV7-2; J gene: TRBJ2-2; CDR3 length: 13; CDR3 protein: CASSSNAHGELFF
V gene: TRBV3-1; J gene: TRBJ2-1; CDR3 length: 13; CDR3 protein: CASSQAPYNEQFF